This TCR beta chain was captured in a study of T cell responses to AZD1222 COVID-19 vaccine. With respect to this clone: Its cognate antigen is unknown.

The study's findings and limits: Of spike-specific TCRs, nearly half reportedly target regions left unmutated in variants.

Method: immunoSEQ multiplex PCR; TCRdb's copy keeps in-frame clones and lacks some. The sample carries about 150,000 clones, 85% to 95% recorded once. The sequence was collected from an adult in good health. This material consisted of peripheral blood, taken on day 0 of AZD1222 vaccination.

The CDR3 sequence: CASSPPRDRAGTGELFF. The CDR3 DNA reads as TGTGCCAGCAGTCCCCCCCGGGACAGGGCGGGCACCGGGGAGCTGTTTTTT. The gene calls are TRBV28 and TRBJ2-2, with 9 bases matching TRBD1. Per the germline V gene, CDR1 is MDHEN and CDR2 is SYDVKM. The length of the CDR3 is 17 residues. Unmatched junction bases numbered 11, after V lost 5 bases and J lost 4 bases.